These T cell receptor beta chains were read from a single sample in a study of technical replicates of blood from a handful of donors. The assay was immunoSEQ multiplex PCR, and TCRdb's table has in-frame clones only and misses some. This table holds 79,000 or so clones, approximately 91% found once. Sample: T cells isolated from PBMCs. The receptor source for this set is a human donor in good health. CDR3s include the opening cysteine and the closing phenylalanine or tryptophan. The order of the fields is clone size, J gene, V gene, D gene, CDR3 protein, CDR3 DNA. A D gene is named only where the DNA matches it firmly. Where a row states a size, it is once, few, many or the class of an expanded clone; other rows omit it.

size: NA
J: TRBJ2-7
V: TRBV10-3
D: TRBD2
CDR3: CAVTSGVTYEQYF
DNA: TGTGCCGTAACTAGCGGGGTAACCTACGAGCAGTACTTC

size: NA
J: TRBJ1-2
V: TRBV29-1
D: TRBD1
CDR3: CSVEANIQGALGYTF
DNA: TGCAGCGTTGAAGCTAACATACAGGGGGCGCTTGGCTACACCTTC

size: NA
J: TRBJ1-4
V: TRBV28
D: NA
CDR3: CASSLTESIEKLFF
DNA: TGTGCCAGCAGTCTAACAGAGTCGATTGAAAAACTGTTTTTT

size: NA
J: TRBJ1-1
V: TRBV14
D: NA
CDR3: CASSQLDRRRDTEAFF
DNA: TGTGCCAGCAGCCAACTGGACAGACGACGGGACACTGAAGCTTTCTTT

size: once
J: TRBJ1-1
V: TRBV27
D: NA
CDR3: CASSLDKRGSTEAFF
DNA: TGTGCCAGCAGTTTGGATAAGAGGGGGAGTACTGAAGCTTTCTTT

size: NA
J: TRBJ2-1
V: TRBV7-3
D: NA
CDR3: CASSLGLANNEQFF
DNA: TGTGCCAGCAGCTTAGGGCTAGCGAACAATGAGCAGTTCTTC

size: NA
J: TRBJ2-4
V: TRBV19
D: TRBD1
CDR3: CASSIGQGKKNIQYF
DNA: TGTGCCAGTAGTATAGGACAGGGCAAGAAAAACATTCAGTACTTC

size: NA
J: TRBJ1-5
V: TRBV7-2
D: TRBD1
CDR3: CASSLRPGTGLIQPQHF
DNA: TGTGCCAGCAGCTTACGGCCCGGGACAGGGCTGATTCAGCCCCAGCATTTT

size: NA
J: TRBJ2-1
V: TRBV28
D: TRBD2
CDR3: CASSFGAGGYNEQFF
DNA: TGTGCCAGCAGTTTCGGGGCGGGAGGCTACAATGAGCAGTTCTTC

size: once
J: TRBJ1-5
V: TRBV5-4
D: TRBD1
CDR3: CASSLDRGDQPQHF
DNA: TGTGCCAGCAGCTTGGACAGGGGGGATCAGCCCCAGCATTTT

size: NA
J: TRBJ1-1
V: TRBV6-1
D: TRBD1
CDR3: CASINRGGVAFF
DNA: TGTGCCAGCATTAACAGGGGCGGCGTAGCTTTCTTT

size: NA
J: TRBJ2-3
V: TRBV6-1
D: NA
CDR3: CASSEHRTVTDTQYF
DNA: TGTGCCAGCAGTGAACACAGGACAGTCACAGATACGCAGTATTTT

size: NA
J: TRBJ2-5
V: TRBV6-5
D: TRBD1
CDR3: CASSKGAMGVTQYF
DNA: TGTGCCAGCAGTAAGGGGGCGATGGGGGTGACCCAGTACTTC

size: few
J: TRBJ1-1
V: TRBV18
D: NA
CDR3: CASSAGMWTEAFF
DNA: TGTGCCAGCTCAGCAGGGATGTGGACTGAAGCTTTCTTT

size: NA
J: TRBJ2-7
V: TRBV20-1
D: TRBD2
CDR3: CSARTSAEQYF
DNA: TGCAGTGCCAGGACTAGTGCCGAGCAGTACTTC

size: NA
J: TRBJ2-7
V: TRBV5-4
D: NA
CDR3: CASSPGRTYEQYF
DNA: TGTGCCAGCAGCCCCGGGAGAACCTACGAGCAGTACTTC

size: NA
J: TRBJ2-1
V: TRBV5-1
D: NA
CDR3: CASSPSRRTSNEQFF
DNA: TGCGCCAGCAGCCCCTCTAGGAGGACTTCCAATGAGCAGTTCTTC

size: NA
J: TRBJ2-1
V: TRBV5-1
D: NA
CDR3: CASSPSYNEQFF
DNA: TGCGCCAGCTCGCCGAGTTACAATGAGCAGTTCTTC

size: NA
J: TRBJ2-7
V: TRBV28
D: TRBD2
CDR3: CAAGETSLLHYEQYF
DNA: TGTGCCGCGGGGGAAACTTCACTACTACACTACGAGCAGTACTTC

size: NA
J: TRBJ2-7
V: TRBV9
D: TRBD1
CDR3: CASSVDQGQPYSYEQYF
DNA: TGTGCCAGCAGCGTCGATCAGGGACAGCCCTACTCCTACGAGCAGTACTTC

size: NA
J: TRBJ2-2
V: TRBV4-2
D: TRBD2
CDR3: CASSPLADYTGELFF
DNA: TGTGCCAGCAGCCCCCTAGCGGATTACACCGGGGAGCTGTTTTTT

size: NA
J: TRBJ1-1
V: TRBV6-5
D: NA
CDR3: CASSRRSNTEAFF
DNA: TGTGCCAGCAGTCGGAGGAGCAACACTGAAGCTTTCTTT

size: NA
J: TRBJ2-5
V: TRBV7-9
D: NA
CDR3: CASSQAGGETQYF
DNA: TGTGCCAGCAGCCAGGCCGGTGGAGAGACCCAGTACTTC

size: NA
J: TRBJ1-5
V: TRBV19
D: TRBD1
CDR3: CASSILQGEQPQHF
DNA: TGTGCCAGTAGTATATTGCAGGGGGAACAGCCCCAGCATTTT

size: NA
J: TRBJ2-5
V: TRBV27
D: TRBD2
CDR3: CASSTETSGRSRETQYF
DNA: TGTGCCAGCAGTACCGAGACTAGCGGGAGGTCTCGGGAGACCCAGTACTTC

size: NA
J: TRBJ1-3
V: TRBV12-5
D: NA
CDR3: CASGLDRNTIYF
DNA: TGTGCTAGTGGTTTGGACAGAAACACCATATATTTT

size: NA
J: TRBJ2-2
V: TRBV9
D: TRBD1
CDR3: CASSGGTGVGGELFF
DNA: TGTGCCAGCAGCGGGGGGACAGGGGTCGGCGGGGAGCTGTTTTTT

size: NA
J: TRBJ2-5
V: TRBV2
D: NA
CDR3: CASSVRGGETQYF
DNA: TGTGCCAGCAGTGTAAGGGGGGGAGAGACCCAGTACTTC

size: NA
J: TRBJ2-7
V: TRBV7-9
D: NA
CDR3: CASSHGEFYEQYF
DNA: TGTGCCAGCAGCCACGGAGAGTTCTACGAGCAGTACTTC

size: NA
J: TRBJ1-1
V: TRBV7-9
D: NA
CDR3: CASSSDTEAFF
DNA: TGTGCCAGCAGCTCAGACACTGAAGCTTTCTTT

size: NA
J: TRBJ2-7
V: TRBV7-6
D: TRBD1
CDR3: CASSPRTGWGYEQYF
DNA: TGTGCCAGCAGCCCACGGACAGGATGGGGCTACGAGCAGTACTTC

size: NA
J: TRBJ2-6
V: TRBV6-5
D: NA
CDR3: CASRDWANVLTF
DNA: TGTGCCAGCAGGGACTGGGCCAACGTCCTGACTTTC

size: once
J: TRBJ2-1
V: TRBV7-8
D: TRBD2
CDR3: CASSLVGGRAWGQFF
DNA: TGTGCCAGCAGCTTAGTAGGCGGGAGGGCCTGGGGGCAGTTCTTC